These T cell receptor beta chains were read from a single sample in a study of T cells in Graves' hyperthyroidism and ophthalmopathy. TCRdb itself ran the multiplex PCR reads through MiXCR, one entry per CDR3 protein. Of about 250,000 distinct CDR3 sequences detected, about 20% appear once; the ten largest clones hold around two thirds. The sequenced sample was blood. These receptors were taken from a young man with Graves' ophthalmopathy. CDR3s include the opening cysteine and the closing phenylalanine or tryptophan. A D gene is named only where the DNA matches it firmly. Clone size is not always given. Where it is, it says once, few, many or a class for expanded clones.

abundance,v_gene,len,d_gene,j_gene,CDR3nt,CDR3aa
NA,TRBV11-1,15,TRBD1,TRBJ1-1,TGTGCCAGCAGCTTGGGGACAGGGGGCCGCACTGAAGCTTTCTTT,CASSLGTGGRTEAFF
NA,TRBV18,15,NA,TRBJ2-7,TGTGCCAGCTCACCCGGGGCGGGGGCGAGCTACGAGCAGTACTTC,CASSPGAGASYEQYF
NA,TRBV7-2,16,NA,TRBJ2-1,TGTGCCAGCAGCTTAGGTATTAGCGGAGGTGACAATGAGCAGTTCTTC,CASSLGISGGDNEQFF
NA,TRBV3-1,14,TRBD1,TRBJ2-5,TGTGCCAGCAGCCAACGGACAGGGAGTGAGACCCAGTACTTC,CASSQRTGSETQYF
NA,TRBV28,16,TRBD1,TRBJ1-4,TGTGCCAGCAGGAGGACAGGGGGCCCTATGGATGATGAACTGTTTTTT,CASRRTGGPMDDELFF
many,TRBV18,13,NA,TRBJ2-1,TGTGCCAGCTCACCACCGAGTATGAGTGAGCAGTTCTTC,CASSPPSMSEQFF
NA,TRBV28,14,NA,TRBJ2-7,TGTGCCAGCAGCGATAGCACAGGAGCATACGAGCAGTACTTC,CASSDSTGAYEQYF
few,TRBV12-3/TRBV12-4,15,NA,TRBJ2-3,TGTGCCAGCAGTTTAGTCCAGAACAACACAGATACGCAGTATTTT,CASSLVQNNTDTQYF
many,TRBV20-1,11,NA,TRBJ2-1,TGCAGTGCTCGACAACTGGATGAGCAGTTCTTC,CSARQLDEQFF
few,TRBV7-9,15,TRBD2,TRBJ2-7,TGTGCCAGCAGCTCCCCCCGACTAGCGGGAGGGAAGCAGTACTTC,CASSSPRLAGGKQYF